The 29 T cell receptor beta chains below come from one sample, sequenced in a study of blood T cell dynamics during melanoma immunotherapy. Time point specified: week 3, after first cycle of checkpoint inhibitor. The repertoire was sequenced with immunoSEQ multiplex PCR; TCRdb's copy has only in-frame clones and lacks some. The table shows some 11,000 clones, with 80% occurring only once. The sequenced sample was blood, obtained from a patient treated with checkpoint blockade. The source of these receptors is a human donor with melanoma.

The chain carries TRBV6-6 and TRBJ2-2, with TRBD2 matching over 8 bases. The CDR3 runs to 15 residues. Germline V gene data show CDR1 as MNHNY and CDR2 as SVGAGI (reference sequence). The V gene end was trimmed by 4 bases and the J gene end by 5 bases; junction bases not matched to a gene: 6. The CDR3 DNA follows: TGTGCCAGCAGTTCTCGGCTAGCGGGTACCGGGGAGCTGTTTTTT. Translated, it gives CASSSRLAGTGELFF.

The chain links TRBV9 to TRBJ1-3, with TRBD1 as a possible D gene (5 bases). The germline gives CDR1 SGDLS, CDR2 YYNGEE. The V gene lost 3 bases and the J gene lost 3 bases, with 19 bases spanning the gap. The CDR3 extends over 17 amino acids. CDR3 bases: TGTGCCAGCAGCGCCCAAGGGGAGGGGTCGGTTGGAAACACCATATATTTT. This codes for CASSAQGEGSVGNTIYF. Full variable domain (rest looked up from reference TRBV9 and TRBJ1-3): DSGVTQTPKHLITATGQRVTLRCSPRSGDLSVYWYQQSLDQGLQFLIQYYNGEERAKGNILERFSAQQFPDLHSELNLSSLELGDSALYFCASSAQGEGSVGNTIYFGEGSWLTVV.

This rearrangement joins TRBV5-1 to TRBJ2-2, with 8 bases aligning to TRBD1. Germline V CDR1 and CDR2: SGHRS, YFSETQ. With 9 bases clipped from V and 6 bases from J, the junction kept 10 bases outside the gene matches. This CDR3 spans 14 amino acids. The CDR3 loop reads CATRGQGSSGELFF. The CDR3 nucleotides read TGCGCCACCCGCGGACAGGGTAGCTCCGGGGAGCTGTTTTTT.

The chain has TRBV28 and TRBJ1-5; 8 bases map to TRBD1. The CDR3 is made up of 14 amino acids. Losses at the gene ends were 5 bases for V and 2 bases for J; bases not matched to a gene: 2. Germline values: CDR1 MDHEN, CDR2 SYDVKM. The CDR3 DNA reads as TGTGCCAGCAGTACGACAGGGGGCAATCAGCCCCAGCATTTT. Amino acid sequence: CASSTTGGNQPQHF. The full variable domain, with the rest looked up from reference TRBV28 and TRBJ1-5, is DVKVTQSSRYLVKRTGEKVFLECVQDMDHENMFWYRQDPGLGLRLIYFSYDVKMKEKGDIPEGYSVSREKKERFSLILESASTNQTSMYLCASSTTGGNQPQHFGDGTRLSIL.

The chain combines TRBV28 with TRBJ2-3; D perhaps matches TRBD2 (6 bases). The CDR3 has 16 residues. V was clipped by 1 base and J by 0 bases, with 11 bases between them. Germline lookup yields CDR1 MDHEN and CDR2 SYDVKM. The CDR3 loop reads CASSLYGGTSTDTQYF. Here the CDR3 DNA reads TGTGCCAGCAGTTTATATGGGGGGACTAGCACAGATACGCAGTATTTT.

The chain is built from TRBV18 and TRBJ2-1; possibly TRBD2 for D (7 bases). V lost 1 base to trimming and J lost 2 bases, with 9 bases between them. The CDR3 sequence is 15 residues long. From germline, CDR1 is KGHSH and CDR2 LQKENI. CDR3: CASSPQGGAYNEQFF. The CDR3 DNA sequence: TGTGCCAGCTCACCACAGGGGGGGGCCTACAATGAGCAGTTCTTC. Full variable domain (rest looked up from reference TRBV18 and TRBJ2-1): NAGVMQNPRHLVRRRGQEARLRCSPMKGHSHVYWYRQLPEEGLKFMVYLQKENIIDESGMPKERFSAEFPKEGPSILRIQQVVRGDSAAYFCASSPQGGAYNEQFFGPGTRLTVL.

The CDR3 is CASSRGSGSAGNEQFF. In DNA form, the CDR3 reads TGTGCCAGTAGTAGGGGTAGTGGTAGTGCTGGGAATGAGCAGTTCTTC. The chain has TRBV19 and TRBJ2-1, with D hard to call. The CDR3 extends over 16 amino acids. Germline CDR1 reads LNHDA; CDR2 reads SQIVND (reference sequence). V was shortened by 4 bases and J by 7 bases, with 20 bases between the two germline ends.

The genes are TRBV28 and TRBJ1-1; 8 nucleotides agree with TRBD1. Trimming at V came to 6 bases and at J to 6 bases, leaving 9 bases not matched to a gene. The length of the CDR3 is 14 residues. CDR1 and CDR2 from the germline V gene are MDHEN and SYDVKM. CDR3 DNA: TGTGCCAGCAGACCCCGACAGGGGCTGTCTGAAGCTTTCTTT. Translation gives CASRPRQGLSEAFF.

This chain joins TRBV30 and TRBJ1-1; D is undetermined. The germline gives CDR1 GTSNPN, CDR2 SVGIG (reference sequence). This CDR3 has 14 residues. V gave up 0 bases and J gave up 4 bases, with 12 bases separating them. CDR3 DNA: TGTGCCTGGAGTGTGGGCCGGGGAAGCACTGAAGCTTTCTTT. Translating it yields CAWSVGRGSTEAFF.

This clone was detected only once. This chain uses TRBV14 with TRBJ2-1, with D possibly called TRBD1 or TRBD2 (7 bases each). Germline V gene lookup returns CDR1 SGHDN and CDR2 FVKESK. The V end was cut by 5 bases, the J end by 5 bases, with 13 bases between. The CDR3 covers 14 residues. The CDR3 is CASSFRGGHNEQFF. As DNA, the CDR3 is TGTGCCAGCAGCTTCAGGGGGGGGCACAATGAGCAGTTCTTC. The whole variable domain, filled in from reference TRBV14 and TRBJ2-1, reads EAGVTQFPSHSVIEKGQTVTLRCDPISGHDNLYWYRRVMGKEIKFLLHFVKESKQDESGMPNNRFLAERTGGTYSTLKVQPAELEDSGVYFCASSFRGGHNEQFFGPGTRLTVL.

The table lists this clone with a few counts. The chain recombines TRBV18 with TRBJ1-6; TRBD1 matches at 10 bases. There are 14 residues in the CDR3. CDR1 and CDR2 (germline): KGHSH, LQKENI. V lost 6 bases and J lost 6; bases outside the gene matches: 2. The CDR3 DNA reads as TGTGCCAGCTCTCGGGACAGGGGTAATTCACCCCTCCACTTT. Protein sequence: CASSRDRGNSPLHF.

This clone was observed a single time. V usage is TRBV7-2 and J usage is TRBJ2-3; 9 bases are shared with TRBD2. Germline-derived CDR1 and CDR2 are SGHTA and FQGNSA. CDR3 size: 15 residues. V lost 5 bases, J lost 1 base, and 4 bases stayed unmatched. In DNA, the CDR3 is TGTGCCAGCAGCATACGGACTAGCGGCACAGATACGCAGTATTTT. Protein product: CASSIRTSGTDTQYF.

A few counts support this clone. The rearrangement links TRBV5-4 to TRBJ2-7; the D gene could be TRBD1 or TRBD2 (5 bases each). This CDR3 has 15 residues. Germline V gives CDR1 SGHNT, CDR2 YYREEE (reference sequence). V was clipped by 2 bases and J by 1 base, with 13 bases between them. The CDR3 DNA reads TGTGCCAGCAGCTTCCCGGGACCCACGTCCTACGAGCAGTACTTC. As protein: CASSFPGPTSYEQYF.

The rearrangement joins TRBV7-2 to TRBJ1-6, with 10 bases identical to TRBD1. J gave up 6 bases and V 3 bases, and 5 bases lay outside the gene matches. This CDR3 has 16 amino acids. Germline V gene data show CDR1 as SGHTA and CDR2 as FQGNSA. CDR3 sequence (DNA): TGTGCCAGCAGCTTTCCGGGACAGGGGCTTAATTCACCCCTCCACTTT. Its translation: CASSFPGQGLNSPLHF.

The table lists this clone with a count of one. The junction differs from germline at one of its ends, possibly a read error. The rearrangement uses TRBV5-1 and TRBJ2-3; no definite D call. CDR1 SGHRS and CDR2 YFSETQ come from the germline V gene. The CDR3 contains 15 residues. In DNA form, the CDR3 reads TGCGCCAGCAGATTGGGTCCTACGAGCACAGATACGCAGTATTTT. It specifies CASRLGPTSTDTQYF.

CDR3 in amino acids: CASSPPSGGAEAFF. The CDR3 bases are TGTGCCAGCAGTCCTCCGTCAGGGGGGGCTGAAGCTTTCTTT. This chain links TRBV28 with TRBJ1-1, with 7 positions matching TRBD1. The CDR3 length is 14 residues. J gave up 6 bases and V 5 bases, and 9 bases lay outside the gene matches. CDR1 is MDHEN, CDR2 SYDVKM, per germline.

The V and J genes are TRBV19 and TRBJ2-1; 7 bases are shared with TRBD1. This CDR3 contains 14 residues. V trimming: 5 bases; J trimming: 3 bases; junction bases outside the gene matches: 4. Germline CDR1 reads LNHDA; CDR2 reads SQIVND (reference sequence). CDR3: CASSPQGDYNEQFF. CDR3 sequence (DNA): TGTGCCAGTAGTCCCCAGGGGGACTACAATGAGCAGTTCTTC.

This chain joins TRBV7-8 and TRBJ2-3, with D perhaps TRBD2 (6 bases). The CDR3 is made up of 17 amino acids. V lost 2 bases, J lost 2 bases, and 17 bases lay in between. The germline gives CDR1 SGHVS, CDR2 FQNEAQ. CDR3 in DNA: TGTGCCAGCAGCTTAATTCGGGGGAGCGGATACACAGATACGCAGTATTTT. It encodes CASSLIRGSGYTDTQYF.

The chain links TRBV28 to TRBJ2-1; no definite D call. V was cut by 2 bases and J by 6 bases, with 8 bases left in between. Germline V lookup: CDR1 MDHEN, CDR2 SYDVKM. There are 13 residues in the CDR3. Here the CDR3 reads CASSLRQVNEQFF. The CDR3, as DNA: TGTGCCAGCAGTTTACGGCAAGTCAATGAGCAGTTCTTC. Based on the CDR3 plus reference TRBV28 and TRBJ2-1, the full variable domain is DVKVTQSSRYLVKRTGEKVFLECVQDMDHENMFWYRQDPGLGLRLIYFSYDVKMKEKGDIPEGYSVSREKKERFSLILESASTNQTSMYLCASSLRQVNEQFFGPGTRLTVL.

This clone was picked up a small number of times. The V and J genes are TRBV4-2 and TRBJ1-2; the D gene is possibly TRBD1 (5 bases). The CDR3 has 13 amino acids. Between the trimmed V and J ends, which lost 8 bases and 2 bases, there was a span of 12 bases. CDR1 LGHNA and CDR2 YNFKEQ come from the germline V gene. CDR3 residues: CASLLGGNYGYTF. Here the CDR3 DNA reads TGTGCCAGCCTCCTCGGGGGGAACTATGGCTACACCTTC.

This rearrangement joins TRBV7-9 to TRBJ2-1; D may be TRBD2 (6 bases). V gave up 5 bases and J gave up 2 bases, with 16 bases separating them. The CDR3 has 16 residues. Germline values: CDR1 SEHNR, CDR2 FQNEAQ (reference sequence). The chain's CDR3 is CASSHLDGSPYNEQFF. Written as DNA, the CDR3 is TGTGCCAGCAGCCACCTCGACGGGAGTCCCTACAATGAGCAGTTCTTC. The full variable domain, in which reference TRBV7-9 and TRBJ2-1 provide the parts outside the CDR3, is DTGVSQNPRHKITKRGQNVTFRCDPISEHNRLYWYRQTLGQGPEFLTYFQNEAQLEKSRLLSDRFSAERPKGSFSTLEIQRTEQGDSAMYLCASSHLDGSPYNEQFFGPGTRLTVL.

The chain employs TRBV14 and TRBJ1-1; TRBD1 matches 7 bases. J was trimmed by 3 bases and V by 4 bases; bases with no gene match: 8. Germline V gene sequence: CDR1 SGHDN, CDR2 FVKESK. The CDR3 consists of 15 residues. The CDR3 protein is CASSPPTGIYTEAFF. DNA for the CDR3: TGTGCCAGCAGCCCCCCGACAGGGATATACACTGAAGCTTTCTTT.

The rearrangement uses TRBV4-2 and TRBJ1-1; possible D gene TRBD1, 5 bases. Per the germline V gene, CDR1 is LGHNA and CDR2 is YNFKEQ. The germline V and J ends were trimmed by 5 bases and 1 base, with 8 bases remaining between them. This CDR3 contains 13 residues. CDR3 amino acids: CASSSTENTEAFF. The CDR3 nucleotides read TGTGCCAGCAGCTCGACAGAGAACACTGAAGCTTTCTTT.

The CDR3 loop reads CASSSSQGTDTQYF. CDR3 DNA sequence: TGCGCCAGCAGCTCCTCACAGGGCACAGATACGCAGTATTTT. The chain uses TRBV5-1 and TRBJ2-3; a weak D match, TRBD1 (5 bases). The V gene lost 3 bases and the J gene lost 1 base, with 9 bases spanning the gap. This CDR3 contains 14 residues. The germline V gene has CDR1 SGHRS and CDR2 YFSETQ.

This chain uses TRBV7-9 with TRBJ1-3, with 9 bases fitting TRBD1. Germline CDR1 reads SEHNR; CDR2 reads FQNEAQ (reference sequence). The CDR3 extends over 18 amino acids. V gave up 3 bases and J gave up 3 bases; unmatched junction bases: 12. CDR3 in DNA: TGTGCCAGCAGCTTTACCACAGGGGGCCCAGCCGGTGGAAACACCATATATTTT. Encoded protein: CASSFTTGGPAGGNTIYF.

The chain recombines TRBV19 with TRBJ1-1; no reliable D call. The V gene lost 2 bases and the J gene lost 5 bases, with 9 bases spanning the gap. CDR3 length: 13 amino acids. Germline V gene sequence: CDR1 LNHDA, CDR2 SQIVND (reference sequence). CDR3 coding DNA: TGTGCCAGTAGTATAATGACTCGGACTGAAGCTTTCTTT. Its translation: CASSIMTRTEAFF.

The J gene is TRBJ1-5, the V gene TRBV21-1; the table's D call, TRBD1, was not checked against the DNA. TRBV21-1 is designated a pseudogene. The CDR3 has 17 amino acids. This CDR3 reads CASSSQKGGQRNQPQHF. CDR3 in DNA: TGTGCCAGCAGCTCCCAAAAGGGGGGACAGCGCAATCAGCCCCAGCATTTT.

The chain couples TRBV30 to TRBJ2-3; tentative D call: TRBD2 (7 bases). V was clipped by 2 bases and J by 2 bases, with 11 bases between them. CDR3 length equals 14 residues. Germline CDR1 and CDR2: GTSNPN and SVGIG (reference sequence). CDR3: CAWSRGGVTDTQYF. As DNA, the CDR3 is TGTGCCTGGAGTAGGGGGGGAGTCACAGATACGCAGTATTTT.

The CDR3 region has the DNA TGTGCCAGCAGCTTAGAACAGGGTGGAAGGGCTTTCTTT. Translating it yields CASSLEQGGRAFF. J is TRBJ1-1 and V is TRBV7-2; weak D call: TRBD1 (6 bases). With 1 base removed from V and 11 bases from J, the gap between germline ends came to 14 bases. Germline V gene data show CDR1 as SGHTA and CDR2 as FQGNSA. This CDR3 spans 13 amino acids.